This TCR beta chain was captured in a study of Graves' ophthalmopathy and Graves' hyperthyroidism. Amplification from RNA transcripts yielded the TCR beta CDR3 regions. RT-PCR in the first round used HTBI primers; a second-round multiplex PCR followed. TCRdb redid the calling of the multiplex PCR reads with MiXCR, one entry per CDR3 protein. This table holds about 50,000 distinct CDR3 sequences, approximately 52% found once. V was shortened by 0 bases and J by 2 bases, with 11 bases between the two germline ends. Germline V gives CDR1 LGHDT, CDR2 YNNKEL (reference sequence). The CDR3 is made up of 15 amino acids. This clonotype was counted at least ten times. Excluded were patients with other autoimmune diseases, uncontrolled infections, pregnancy or lactation. Physicians reached a diagnosis by relying on clinical symptoms, serum thyroxine, TRAb, thyroid ultrasound and orbital computed tomography.

The sequence derives from an adult woman with Graves' ophthalmopathy. Sequencing was done on a sample of peripheral blood. The rearrangement uses TRBV3-1 and TRBJ2-7; D ambiguous. The chain's CDR3 is CASSQDPAGTYEQYF. In DNA, the CDR3 is TGTGCCAGCAGCCAAGATCCCGCAGGTACCTACGAGCAGTACTTC.